The next 9 T cell receptor beta chains were all read from a single sample in a study of T cell repertoires in cytomegalovirus infection. Their target antigens are unknown. A single record per CDR3 protein comes from TCRdb applying MiXCR to the reads. This table has nearly 700,000 distinct CDR3 sequences, roughly 30% appearing once. Sequences were derived from cultured PBMCs, sampled from culture after CMV antigen stimulation. These receptors all come from a human donor in good health (CMV status not recorded). Some clones in this sample may be carry-over from other donors' samples.

The chain couples TRBV7-2 to TRBJ2-7, with 8 bases identical to TRBD1. V was clipped by 2 bases and J by 6 bases; unmatched bases: 9. The CDR3 is 15 residues long. Germline CDR1 and CDR2: SGHTA and FQGNSA. The CDR3 nucleotides read TGTGCCAGCAGCTTAAGGTCTTGGGGGACAGGCGAGCAGTACTTC. Protein product: CASSLRSWGTGEQYF.

This clonotype was detected many times. This chain links TRBV7-2 with TRBJ2-5; D is uncertain. The germline V gene encodes CDR1 SGHTA and CDR2 FQGNSA. The V end lost 5 bases, the J end lost 5 bases, and 6 bases lay between the germline ends. This CDR3 comprises 11 residues. As DNA, the CDR3 is TGTGCCAGCAGCCTCTGGGAGACCCAGTACTTC. Translation: CASSLWETQYF. The full variable domain, completed using reference TRBV7-2 and TRBJ2-5, is GAGVSQSPSNKVTEKGKDVELRCDPISGHTALYWYRQSLGQGLEFLIYFQGNSAPDKSGLPSDRFSAERTGGSVSTLTIQRTQQEDSAVYLCASSLWETQYFGPGTRLLVL.

On this clonotype: A much bigger clone sits one base away, suggesting this may be a read error. The chain uses TRBV7-9 and TRBJ1-1; 7 bases line up with TRBD1. CDR1 is SEHNR and CDR2 is FQNEAQ in the germline V gene (reference sequence). V shed 1 base, J shed 1 base, and the junction held 3 bases outside the gene matches. The CDR3 has 15 residues. The CDR3 spells CASSLVTGPNTEAFF. DNA of the CDR3: TGTGCCAGCAGCTTAGTGACAGGGCCGAACACTGAAGCTTTCTTT.

This clonotype was observed a few times. The J gene is TRBJ1-6, the V gene TRBV12-3 or TRBV12-4, with D unresolved. The CDR3 is 12 amino acids. V shed 3 bases and J shed 10 bases, with 7 bases lying between them. CDR3 loop: CASSFNWSPLHF. The CDR3 nucleotides are TGTGCCAGCAGTTTCAACTGGTCACCCCTCCACTTT.

The V call is TRBV7-9, the J call TRBJ2-7, with 11 bases identical to TRBD2. Germline CDR1 reads SEHNR; CDR2 reads FQNEAQ (reference sequence). This CDR3 contains 17 residues. J was trimmed by 5 bases and V by 0 bases; bases with no gene match: 9. The CDR3 is CASSLALGTSGSDEQYF. CDR3 bases: TGTGCCAGCAGCTTAGCGTTGGGCACTAGCGGGAGCGACGAGCAGTACTTC. The entire variable domain, with the rest obtained from reference TRBV7-9 and TRBJ2-7, is as follows: DTGVSQNPRHKITKRGQNVTFRCDPISEHNRLYWYRQTLGQGPEFLTYFQNEAQLEKSRLLSDRFSAERPKGSFSTLEIQRTEQGDSAMYLCASSLALGTSGSDEQYFGPGTRLTVT.

This clonotype was detected only a few times. This chain uses TRBV6-6 with TRBJ2-1; D uncertain. Looked up from germline, CDR1 is MNHNY and CDR2 is SVGAGI (reference sequence). V was shortened by 7 bases and J by 0 bases, with 13 bases between the two germline ends. The CDR3 sequence is 15 residues long. The CDR3 sequence is CASTQGPSSYNEQFF. The CDR3 DNA follows: TGTGCCAGCACTCAAGGGCCGAGCTCCTACAATGAGCAGTTCTTC.

This clonotype showed up just once. This chain uses TRBV27 with TRBJ2-3; no definite D call. This CDR3 comprises 14 residues. Trimming cost V 0 bases and J 3 bases, with 7 bases left between them. Looked up from germline, CDR1 is MNHEY and CDR2 is SMNVEV (reference sequence). The CDR3 protein is CASSLSYGTDTQYF. The CDR3, as DNA: TGTGCCAGCAGTTTATCGTACGGTACAGATACGCAGTATTTT.

This clonotype was counted only a few times. Here the CDR3 DNA reads TGTGCCACCAGTGATTTTAAAAGCAATGAGCAGTTCTTC. Amino acids: CATSDFKSNEQFF. The V call is TRBV24-1, the J call TRBJ2-1; no clear D gene. From germline, CDR1 is KGHDR and CDR2 SFDVKD. Trimming took off 1 base at V and 6 bases at J, with 6 bases between the two ends. CDR3 length: 13 amino acids.

Written as DNA, the CDR3 is TGTGCCACCAGTCCAAGGGACAGGGGTGACACTGAAGCTTTCTTT. Translated, it gives CATSPRDRGDTEAFF. V is TRBV24-1 and J is TRBJ1-1; 10 bases fit TRBD1. The CDR3 covers 15 residues. Losses at the gene ends were 6 bases for V and 3 bases for J; bases not matched to a gene: 6. Germline values: CDR1 KGHDR, CDR2 SFDVKD.